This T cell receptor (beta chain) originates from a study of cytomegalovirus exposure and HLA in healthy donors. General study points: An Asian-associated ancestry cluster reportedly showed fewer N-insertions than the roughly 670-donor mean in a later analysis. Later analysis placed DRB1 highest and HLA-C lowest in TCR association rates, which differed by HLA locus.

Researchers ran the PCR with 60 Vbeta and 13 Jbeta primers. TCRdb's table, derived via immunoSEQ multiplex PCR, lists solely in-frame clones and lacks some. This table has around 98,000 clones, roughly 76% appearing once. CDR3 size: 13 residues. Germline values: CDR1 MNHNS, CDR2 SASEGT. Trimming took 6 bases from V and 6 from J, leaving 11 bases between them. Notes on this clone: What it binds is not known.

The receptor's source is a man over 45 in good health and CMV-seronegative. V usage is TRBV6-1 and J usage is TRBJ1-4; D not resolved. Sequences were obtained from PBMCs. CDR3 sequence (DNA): TGTGCCAGCAGCCTCGAAGCTCATGAAAAACTGTTTTTT. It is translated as CASSLEAHEKLFF.